Reported below is one T cell receptor beta chain. Its antigen remains unidentified. The data were obtained in a study of cytomegalovirus exposure and HLA in healthy donors. The CDR3 is 14 amino acids. J was trimmed by 5 bases and V by 7 bases; bases with no gene match: 6. Germline-derived CDR1 and CDR2 are MDHEN and SYDVKM. Findings of the study overall: Per a prior analysis, the majority of TCR beta V segments were productive roughly 90% or roughly 30% of the time. Analysis was performed later, and it showed HLA-associated TCR beta chains to be more clonally expanded than equally common others.

The PCR employed 60 Vbeta primers together with 13 Jbeta primers. Generated by immunoSEQ multiplex PCR, the TCRdb table keeps only in-frame clones and is missing some. This sample yields 160,000 or so clones, of which roughly 72% are seen a single time; less than 1.2% belongs to the top ten. This sequence originates from a woman aged 40 to 49 in good health and CMV-seronegative. Sequencing was performed on PBMCs. The chain carries TRBV28 and TRBJ2-3; 10 bases agree with TRBD2. The CDR3 bases are TGTGCCAGCAACAGGGGGACTAGCGAAGATACGCAGTATTTT. Its protein product is CASNRGTSEDTQYF.